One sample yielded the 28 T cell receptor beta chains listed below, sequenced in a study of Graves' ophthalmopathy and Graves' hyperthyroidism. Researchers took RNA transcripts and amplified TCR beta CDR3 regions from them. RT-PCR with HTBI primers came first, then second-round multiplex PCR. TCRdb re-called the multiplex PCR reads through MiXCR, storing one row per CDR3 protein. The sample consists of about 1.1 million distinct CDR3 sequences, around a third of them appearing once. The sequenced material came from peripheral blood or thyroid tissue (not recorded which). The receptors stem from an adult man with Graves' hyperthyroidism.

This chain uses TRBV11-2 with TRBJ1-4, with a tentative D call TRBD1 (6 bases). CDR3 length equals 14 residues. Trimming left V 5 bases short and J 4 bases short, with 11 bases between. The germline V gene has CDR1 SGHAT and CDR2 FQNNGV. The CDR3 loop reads CASSGGHSNEKLFF. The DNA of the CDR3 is TGTGCCAGCAGCGGGGGACACAGTAATGAAAAACTGTTTTTT.

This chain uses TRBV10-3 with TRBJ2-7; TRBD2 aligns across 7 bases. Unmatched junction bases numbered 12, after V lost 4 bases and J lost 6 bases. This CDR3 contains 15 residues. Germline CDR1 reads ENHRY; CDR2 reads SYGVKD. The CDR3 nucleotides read TGTGCCATCAGTGCAAGACGCGGGAGTGCCACCGAGCAGTACTTC. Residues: CAISARRGSATEQYF.

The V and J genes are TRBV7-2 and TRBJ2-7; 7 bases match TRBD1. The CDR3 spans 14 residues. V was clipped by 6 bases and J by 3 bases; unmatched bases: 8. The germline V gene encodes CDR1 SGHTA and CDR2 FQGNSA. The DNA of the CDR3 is TGTGCCAGCAGACTACAGGGGTCGGTCTACGAGCAGTACTTC. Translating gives CASRLQGSVYEQYF.

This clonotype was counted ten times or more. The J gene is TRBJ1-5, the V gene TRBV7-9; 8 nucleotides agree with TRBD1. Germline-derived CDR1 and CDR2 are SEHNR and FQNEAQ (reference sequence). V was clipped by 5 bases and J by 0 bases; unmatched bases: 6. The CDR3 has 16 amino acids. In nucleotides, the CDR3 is TGTGCCAGCAGCCTAGGACAGGGAGTTAGCAATCAGCCCCAGCATTTT. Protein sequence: CASSLGQGVSNQPQHF.

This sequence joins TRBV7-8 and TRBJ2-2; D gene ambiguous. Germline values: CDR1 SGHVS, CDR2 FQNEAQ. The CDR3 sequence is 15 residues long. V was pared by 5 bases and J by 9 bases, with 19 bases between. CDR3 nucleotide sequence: TGTGCCAGCAGCGCGGCGGTGATGATTCTACGGGAGCTGTTTTTT. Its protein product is CASSAAVMILRELFF.

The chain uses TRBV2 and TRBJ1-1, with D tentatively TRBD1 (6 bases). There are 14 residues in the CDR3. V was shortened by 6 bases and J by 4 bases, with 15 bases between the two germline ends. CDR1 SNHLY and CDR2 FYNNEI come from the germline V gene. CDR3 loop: CASSPGGLSTEAFF. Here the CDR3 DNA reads TGTGCCAGCAGCCCCGGGGGGCTGAGCACTGAAGCTTTCTTT.

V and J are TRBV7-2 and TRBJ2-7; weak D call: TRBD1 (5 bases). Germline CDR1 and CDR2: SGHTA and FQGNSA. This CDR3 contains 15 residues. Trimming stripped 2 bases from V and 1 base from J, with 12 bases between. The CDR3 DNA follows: TGTGCCAGCAGCTTAAAAGTCTCAGGGTCCTACGAGCAGTACTTC. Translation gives CASSLKVSGSYEQYF.

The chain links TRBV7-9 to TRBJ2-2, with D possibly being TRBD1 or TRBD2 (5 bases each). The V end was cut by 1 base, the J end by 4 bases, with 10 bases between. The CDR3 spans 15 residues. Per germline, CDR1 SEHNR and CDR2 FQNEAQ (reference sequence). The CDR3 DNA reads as TGTGCCAGCAGCTTAGGGAATGGGGGCACCGGGGAGCTGTTTTTT. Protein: CASSLGNGGTGELFF. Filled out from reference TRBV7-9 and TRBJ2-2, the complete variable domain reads DTGVSQNPRHKITKRGQNVTFRCDPISEHNRLYWYRQTLGQGPEFLTYFQNEAQLEKSRLLSDRFSAERPKGSFSTLEIQRTEQGDSAMYLCASSLGNGGTGELFFGEGSRLTVL.

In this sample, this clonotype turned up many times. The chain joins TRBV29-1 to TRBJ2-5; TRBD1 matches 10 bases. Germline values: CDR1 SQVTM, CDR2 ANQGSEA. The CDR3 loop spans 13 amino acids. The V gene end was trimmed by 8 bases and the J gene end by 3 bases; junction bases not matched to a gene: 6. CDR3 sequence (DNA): TGCAGCTTCCGGGACAGGGGTAAAGAGACCCAGTACTTC. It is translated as CSFRDRGKETQYF. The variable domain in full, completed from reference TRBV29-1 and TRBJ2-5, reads SAVISQKPSRDICQRGTSLTIQCQVDSQVTMMFWYRQQPGQSLTLIATANQGSEATYESGFVIDKFPISRPNLTFSTLTVSNMSPEDSSIYLCSFRDRGKETQYFGPGTRLLVL.

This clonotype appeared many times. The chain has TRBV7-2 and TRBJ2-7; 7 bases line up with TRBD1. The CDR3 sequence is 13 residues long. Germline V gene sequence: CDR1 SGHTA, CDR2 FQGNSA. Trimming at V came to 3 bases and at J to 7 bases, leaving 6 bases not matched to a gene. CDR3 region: CASSLNRGREQYF. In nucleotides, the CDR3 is TGTGCCAGCAGCTTGAACAGGGGACGGGAGCAGTACTTC.

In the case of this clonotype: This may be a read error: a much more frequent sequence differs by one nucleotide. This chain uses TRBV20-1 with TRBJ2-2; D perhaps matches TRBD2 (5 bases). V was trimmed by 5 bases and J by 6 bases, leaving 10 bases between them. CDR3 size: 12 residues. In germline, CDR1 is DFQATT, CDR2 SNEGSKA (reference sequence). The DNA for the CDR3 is TGCAGTGCTGGAGCCGGGGCCGGGGAGCTGTTTTTT. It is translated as CSAGAGAGELFF.

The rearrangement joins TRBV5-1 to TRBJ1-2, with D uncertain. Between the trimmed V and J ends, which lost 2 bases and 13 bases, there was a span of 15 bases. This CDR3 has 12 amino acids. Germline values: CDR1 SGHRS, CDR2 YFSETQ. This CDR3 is CASSLPDNFFTF. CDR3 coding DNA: TGCGCCAGCAGCTTACCAGACAATTTTTTCACCTTC.

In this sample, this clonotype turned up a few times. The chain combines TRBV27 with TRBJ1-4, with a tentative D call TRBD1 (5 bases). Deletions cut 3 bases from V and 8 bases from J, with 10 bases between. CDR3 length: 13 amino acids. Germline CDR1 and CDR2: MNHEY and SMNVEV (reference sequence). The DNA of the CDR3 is TGTGCCAGCAGTTTCGGGGGTTGGGAAAAACTGTTTTTT. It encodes CASSFGGWEKLFF.

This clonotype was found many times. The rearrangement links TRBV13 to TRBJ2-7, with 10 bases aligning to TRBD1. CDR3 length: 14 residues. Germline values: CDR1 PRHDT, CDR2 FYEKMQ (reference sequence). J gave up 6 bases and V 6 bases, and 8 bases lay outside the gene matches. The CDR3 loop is CASSLNGQGGEQYF. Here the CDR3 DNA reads TGTGCCAGCAGTTTAAACGGACAGGGGGGCGAGCAGTACTTC.

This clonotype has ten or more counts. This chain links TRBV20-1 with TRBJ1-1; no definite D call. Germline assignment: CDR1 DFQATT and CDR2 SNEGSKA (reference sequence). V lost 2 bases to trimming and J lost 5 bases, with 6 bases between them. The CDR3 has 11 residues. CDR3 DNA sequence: TGCAGTGCTAGACCTTATACTGAAGCTTTCTTT. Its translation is CSARPYTEAFF.

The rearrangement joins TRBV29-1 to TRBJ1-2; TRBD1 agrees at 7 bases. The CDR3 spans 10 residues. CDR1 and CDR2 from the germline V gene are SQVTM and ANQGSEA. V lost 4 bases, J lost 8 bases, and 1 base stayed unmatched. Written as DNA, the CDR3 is TGCAGCGTTGTGACAGGGGGCTACACCTTC. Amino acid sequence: CSVVTGGYTF.

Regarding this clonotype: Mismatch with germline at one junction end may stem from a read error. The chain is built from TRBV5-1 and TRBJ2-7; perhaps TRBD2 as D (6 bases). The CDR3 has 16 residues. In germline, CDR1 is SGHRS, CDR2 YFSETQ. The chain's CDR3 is CASSLGLGGDYYEQYF. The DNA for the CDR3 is TGTGCCAGCAGCTTAGGCCTAGGAGGGGATTACTACGAGCAGTACTTC.

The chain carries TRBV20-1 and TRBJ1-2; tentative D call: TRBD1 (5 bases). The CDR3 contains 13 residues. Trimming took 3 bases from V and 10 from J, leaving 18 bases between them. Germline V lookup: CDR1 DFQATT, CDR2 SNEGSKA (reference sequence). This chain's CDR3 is CSASRDEVWVYTF. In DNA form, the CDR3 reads TGCAGTGCTAGCCGGGACGAGGTATGGGTCTACACCTTC.

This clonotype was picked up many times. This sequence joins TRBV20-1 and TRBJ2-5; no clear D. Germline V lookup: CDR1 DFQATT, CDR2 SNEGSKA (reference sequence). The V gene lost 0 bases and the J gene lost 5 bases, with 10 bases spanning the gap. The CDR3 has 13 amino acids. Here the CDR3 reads CSAREVGPETQYF. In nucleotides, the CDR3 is TGCAGTGCTAGAGAAGTAGGGCCGGAGACCCAGTACTTC.

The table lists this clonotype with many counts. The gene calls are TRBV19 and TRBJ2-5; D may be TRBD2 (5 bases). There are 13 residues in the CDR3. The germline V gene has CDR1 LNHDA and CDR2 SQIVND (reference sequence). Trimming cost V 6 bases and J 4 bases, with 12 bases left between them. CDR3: CASRTAEGETQYF. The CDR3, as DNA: TGTGCCAGTAGAACAGCGGAAGGAGAGACCCAGTACTTC.

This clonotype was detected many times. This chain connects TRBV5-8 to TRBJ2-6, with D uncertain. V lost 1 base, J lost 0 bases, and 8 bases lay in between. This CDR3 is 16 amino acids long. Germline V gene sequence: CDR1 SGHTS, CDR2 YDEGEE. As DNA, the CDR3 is TGTGCCAGCAGCTTGAACACCAACTCTGGGGCCAACGTCCTGACTTTC. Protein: CASSLNTNSGANVLTF.

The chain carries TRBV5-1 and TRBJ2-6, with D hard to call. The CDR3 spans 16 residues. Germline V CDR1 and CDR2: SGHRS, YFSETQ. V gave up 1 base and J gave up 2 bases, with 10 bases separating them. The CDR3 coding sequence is TGCGCCAGCAGCTTGAGTTCGGTAGCTGGGGCCAACGTCCTGACTTTC. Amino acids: CASSLSSVAGANVLTF. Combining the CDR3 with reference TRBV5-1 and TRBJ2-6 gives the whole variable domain KAGVTQTPRYLIKTRGQQVTLSCSPISGHRSVSWYQQTPGQGLQFLFEYFSETQRNKGNFPGRFSGRQFSNSRSEMNVSTLELGDSALYLCASSLSSVAGANVLTFGAGSRLTVL.

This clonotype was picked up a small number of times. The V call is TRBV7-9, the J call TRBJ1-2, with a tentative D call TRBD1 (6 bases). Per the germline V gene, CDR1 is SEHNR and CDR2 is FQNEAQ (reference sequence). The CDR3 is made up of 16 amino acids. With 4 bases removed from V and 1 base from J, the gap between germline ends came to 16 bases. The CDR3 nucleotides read TGTGCCAGCAGCTCAGTACAGGGAGTCGGTAACTATGGCTACACCTTC. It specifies CASSSVQGVGNYGYTF.

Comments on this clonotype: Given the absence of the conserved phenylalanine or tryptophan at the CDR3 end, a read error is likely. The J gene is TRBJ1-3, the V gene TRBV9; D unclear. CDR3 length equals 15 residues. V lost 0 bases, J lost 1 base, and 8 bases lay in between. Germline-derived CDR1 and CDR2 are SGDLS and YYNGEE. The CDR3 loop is CASSVGVKSGNTIYC. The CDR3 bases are TGTGCCAGCAGCGTAGGTGTGAAATCTGGAAACACCATATATTGT.

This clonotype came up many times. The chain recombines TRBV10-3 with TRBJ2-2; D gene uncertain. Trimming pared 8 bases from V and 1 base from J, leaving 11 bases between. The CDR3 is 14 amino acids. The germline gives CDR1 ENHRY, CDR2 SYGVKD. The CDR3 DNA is TGTGCCATCGGGAAGGGTGGGAACACCGGGGAGCTGTTTTTT. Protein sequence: CAIGKGGNTGELFF.

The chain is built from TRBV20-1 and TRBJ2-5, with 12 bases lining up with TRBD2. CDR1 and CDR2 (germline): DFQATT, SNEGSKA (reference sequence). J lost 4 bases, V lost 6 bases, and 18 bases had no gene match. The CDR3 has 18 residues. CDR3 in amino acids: CSADVVSSGRATAETQYF. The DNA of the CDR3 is TGCAGTGCAGACGTAGTATCTAGCGGGAGGGCCACGGCAGAGACCCAGTACTTC.

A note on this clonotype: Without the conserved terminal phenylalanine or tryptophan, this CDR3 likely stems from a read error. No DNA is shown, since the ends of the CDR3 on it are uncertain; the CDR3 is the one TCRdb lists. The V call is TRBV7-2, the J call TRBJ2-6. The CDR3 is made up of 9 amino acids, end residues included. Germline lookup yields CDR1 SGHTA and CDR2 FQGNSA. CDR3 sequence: CASSLTDGY.

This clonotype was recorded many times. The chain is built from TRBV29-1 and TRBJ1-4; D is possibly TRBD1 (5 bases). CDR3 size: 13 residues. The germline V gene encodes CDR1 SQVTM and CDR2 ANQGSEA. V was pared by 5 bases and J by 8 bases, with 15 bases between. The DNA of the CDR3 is TGCAGCGTTTCCGGTCTTGCAGGGGAAAAACTGTTTTTT. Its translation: CSVSGLAGEKLFF.